The rows below give T cell receptor beta chains drawn from one sample of a study of blood T cell repertoires in COVID-19. Using immunoSEQ multiplex PCR, the repertoire was profiled, and TCRdb retains in-frame clones only, with some absent. The sample lists 65,000 to 85,000 clones; over 75% were seen once. The sequencing input was peripheral blood. The source is a man aged 50 or older with acute or convalescent COVID-19. The CDR3 runs from the conserved cysteine through the conserved F or W.

J gene: TRBJ2-1; CDR3 length: 11; V gene: TRBV28; CDR3 protein: CASSVEAEQFF
J gene: TRBJ2-5; CDR3 length: 14; V gene: TRBV4-3; CDR3 protein: CASSHRLSQETQYF
J gene: TRBJ1-5; CDR3 length: 14; V gene: TRBV3-1/TRBV3-2; CDR3 protein: CASSRGTANQPQHF
J gene: TRBJ2-7; CDR3 length: 15; V gene: TRBV6-6; CDR3 protein: CASSSTSGGSYEQYF
J gene: TRBJ1-1; CDR3 length: 15; V gene: TRBV6-2/TRBV6-3; CDR3 protein: CASSYPTGFSAEAFF
J gene: TRBJ1-4; CDR3 length: 15; V gene: TRBV3-1/TRBV3-2; CDR3 protein: CASSQGDRGEEKLFF
J gene: TRBJ2-1; CDR3 length: 14; V gene: TRBV6-4; CDR3 protein: CASSSTSESGEQFF
J gene: TRBJ2-5; CDR3 length: 15; V gene: TRBV5-1; CDR3 protein: CASSPGGTTKETQYF
J gene: TRBJ2-7; CDR3 length: 14; V gene: TRBV4-1; CDR3 protein: CASSPPTGDYEQYF
J gene: TRBJ2-3; CDR3 length: 14; V gene: TRBV2; CDR3 protein: CASYPAGFSNTQYF
J gene: TRBJ2-3; CDR3 length: 14; V gene: TRBV6-4; CDR3 protein: CASSDGTDPDTQYF
J gene: TRBJ1-2; CDR3 length: 14; V gene: TRBV5-1; CDR3 protein: CASSPRAGDAGYTF
J gene: TRBJ1-5; CDR3 length: 13; V gene: TRBV10-3; CDR3 protein: CAISEVPNQPQHF
J gene: TRBJ2-5; CDR3 length: 13; V gene: TRBV5-6; CDR3 protein: CASSSRHGETQYF
J gene: TRBJ1-4; CDR3 length: 18; V gene: TRBV19; CDR3 protein: CASSHSGQGLRLNEKLFF
J gene: TRBJ2-4; CDR3 length: 15; V gene: TRBV6-2/TRBV6-3; CDR3 protein: CASSYAAIAKNIQYF
J gene: TRBJ1-1; CDR3 length: 12; V gene: TRBV29-1; CDR3 protein: CSVETGGVGAFF
J gene: TRBJ1-6; CDR3 length: 16; V gene: TRBV27; CDR3 protein: CASSLSSRGVGSPLHF
J gene: TRBJ2-7; CDR3 length: 13; V gene: TRBV12-3/TRBV12-4; CDR3 protein: CASSGQGVYEQYF
J gene: TRBJ1-1; CDR3 length: 14; V gene: TRBV5-4; CDR3 protein: CASSLGMRPFEAFF
J gene: TRBJ1-1; CDR3 length: 13; V gene: TRBV2; CDR3 protein: CASSVDRGAEAFF
J gene: TRBJ2-3; CDR3 length: 17; V gene: TRBV7-2; CDR3 protein: CASSLPAETIRTDTQYF
J gene: TRBJ2-1; CDR3 length: 15; V gene: TRBV6-4; CDR3 protein: CASSPLAGPYNEQFF
J gene: TRBJ1-6; CDR3 length: 19; V gene: TRBV18; CDR3 protein: CASSHRDRNRGQRNSPLHF
J gene: TRBJ1-1; CDR3 length: 13; V gene: TRBV12-3/TRBV12-4; CDR3 protein: CASSQQGSGEAFF
J gene: TRBJ2-2; CDR3 length: 18; V gene: TRBV11-2; CDR3 protein: CASSLFGTSGRRGGELFF
J gene: TRBJ2-1; CDR3 length: 14; V gene: TRBV4-3; CDR3 protein: CASSQESGGGFRFF
J gene: TRBJ2-1; CDR3 length: 14; V gene: TRBV19; CDR3 protein: CASSWTRGNNEQFF
J gene: TRBJ2-3; CDR3 length: 15; V gene: TRBV27; CDR3 protein: CATFPGQGRKGTQYF
J gene: TRBJ2-3; CDR3 length: 16; V gene: TRBV7-9; CDR3 protein: CASSLGLAAFTDTQYF
J gene: TRBJ2-6; CDR3 length: 19; V gene: TRBV18; CDR3 protein: CASSLNAGTGYSGANVLTF
J gene: TRBJ1-5; CDR3 length: 14; V gene: TRBV6-5; CDR3 protein: CASGDRLSNQPQHF
J gene: TRBJ1-5; CDR3 length: 15; V gene: TRBV28; CDR3 protein: CASRWATDSNQPQHF